Sequencing of this TCR beta chain was carried out in a study of human T cells and chemical hapten exposure. Overall study results and limits: Among TCRs, those above 1 in 1000 frequency were unaffected by DPC sensitization.

Unfractionated whole blood yielded the extracted total RNA. At least ten counts were recorded for this clonotype. The antigen is undetermined. J gave up 5 bases and V 5 bases, and 6 bases lay outside the gene matches. The CDR3 length is 14 residues. The library attached unique molecular identifiers to individual cDNA molecules. Per the authors' pipeline: A per-sample median of approximately 87,000 TCRs was observed, with counts ranging from roughly 20,000 to 750,000. TCRdb fed the 5' RACE reads into MiXCR, producing one record per CDR3 protein. TCRdb's processing, not the study's, gives the V and J calls here. The sample lists 130,000 or so distinct CDR3 sequences; 4.1% were seen once.

The gene calls are TRBV12-3 or TRBV12-4 and TRBJ1-3, with TRBD1 matching 7 bases. This TCR was sampled from a female donor in good health. The CDR3 bases are TGTGCCAGCAGTCAACAGGGGTCGAGAAACACCATATATTTT. It specifies CASSQQGSRNTIYF.